Given below is one TCR beta chain in context. These data come from a study of blood T cell repertoires in COVID-19. Study-level background: In each case, the material was cDNA or gDNA derived from T cells, B-cell-depleted T cells, or PBMCs.

The table came from immunoSEQ multiplex PCR; TCRdb's copy has only in-frame clones and leaves some out. The sample contains roughly 150,000 clones, over 80% of which appear only once. The germline CDR1 and CDR2 sequences are SEHNR and FQNEAQ (reference sequence). CDR3 length: 14 residues. V lost 3 bases to trimming and J lost 0 bases, with 8 bases between them. The chain couples TRBV7-9 to TRBJ1-2; the D is unclear. Sequencing input: peripheral blood. The clonotype was recovered from a woman aged 80 or over with COVID-19, enrolled during active disease. CDR3 DNA sequence: TGTGCCAGCAGCTTCTCGTCAGCTAACTATGGCTACACCTTC. Translating it yields CASSFSSANYGYTF. The variable domain in full, completed from reference TRBV7-9 and TRBJ1-2, reads DTGVSQNPRHKITKRGQNVTFRCDPISEHNRLYWYRQTLGQGPEFLTYFQNEAQLEKSRLLSDRFSAERPKGSFSTLEIQRTEQGDSAMYLCASSFSSANYGYTFGSGTRLTVV.